This T cell receptor (beta chain) was identified during a study of T cells in Graves' hyperthyroidism and ophthalmopathy. Hyperthyroidism of Graves' type that showed no ophthalmopathy progression within 18 months was stable. Researchers took RNA transcripts and amplified the TCR beta CDR3 regions from them. First-round RT-PCR of the TCR CDR3 relied on the HTBI primer set. MiXCR, run by TCRdb on the multiplex PCR reads, gives a single entry per CDR3 protein. Here the sample spans a few hundred thousand distinct CDR3 sequences, approximately 44% being singletons. This clonotype came up once. The TCR was taken from a woman aged 18-30 years with Graves' hyperthyroidism. The sequencing input was peripheral blood or thyroid tissue (not recorded which).

The CDR3 here is CASSAGEGGYGYTF. The CDR3 DNA follows: TGTGCCAGCAGTGCAGGGGAAGGGGGCTATGGCTACACCTTC. The chain recombines TRBV2 with TRBJ1-2, with D perhaps TRBD1 (6 bases). The CDR3 totals 14 residues. V was clipped by 4 bases and J by 4 bases, with 13 bases between them. Germline V lookup: CDR1 SNHLY, CDR2 FYNNEI. Full variable domain (outside the CDR3, taken from reference TRBV2 and TRBJ1-2): EPEVTQTPSHQVTQMGQEVILRCVPISNHLYFYWYRQILGQKVEFLVSFYNNEISEKSEIFDDQFSVERPDGSNFTLKIRSTKLEDSAMYFCASSAGEGGYGYTFGSGTRLTVV.